A single TCR beta chain is shown here with its context. No antigen is known for it. TCRdb redid the calling of the 5' RACE reads with MiXCR, one entry per CDR3 protein. The table lists approximately 540,000 distinct CDR3 sequences, about an eighth of them singletons. CDR3 length: 14 amino acids. Per germline, CDR1 SEHNR and CDR2 FQNEAQ (reference sequence). V was trimmed by 1 base and J by 0 bases, leaving 6 bases between them. The sample is drawn from a study of CD8 T cells in ankylosing spondylitis. Study-wide points: There was a TCR beta motif, made of several highly homologous variants, that appeared characteristic of ankylosing spondylitis blood.

The rearrangement links TRBV7-9 to TRBJ2-5; D is undetermined. The material sequenced was blood, either unsorted or a sorted T cell fraction (not recorded which). This TCR derives from a male donor with ankylosing spondylitis. CDR3 region: CASSLVTDQETQYF. CDR3 in DNA: TGTGCCAGCAGCTTAGTTACAGACCAAGAGACCCAGTACTTC. Based on the CDR3 plus reference TRBV7-9 and TRBJ2-5, the full variable domain is DTGVSQNPRHKITKRGQNVTFRCDPISEHNRLYWYRQTLGQGPEFLTYFQNEAQLEKSRLLSDRFSAERPKGSFSTLEIQRTEQGDSAMYLCASSLVTDQETQYFGPGTRLLVL.